This is a list of T cell receptor beta chains from one sample in a study of graft-versus-host responses after intestinal transplantation. Measured with immunoSEQ multiplex PCR; TCRdb has only the in-frame clones, and not every one. The table shows over 120,000 clones, with roughly 91% occurring only once. Their antigen targets remain unknown. This specimen consisted of unstimulated CD4+ T cells sorted from spleen or lymph node cells, obtained before intestinal transplant. The source of these receptors is a human donor who received an intestinal transplant. Each CDR3 is given with its conserved first and last residue. The D gene is left open where the match is weak. Size values are once, few and many counts, or a class for expanded clones, and some rows have none.

j_call: TRBJ2-7
d_call: NA
clone_size: NA
v_call: TRBV9
cdr3_nt: TGTGCCAGCAGCGTAGATGGGGTTGCCGAGCAGTACTTC
cdr3_aa: CASSVDGVAEQYF

j_call: TRBJ1-6
d_call: TRBD1
clone_size: NA
v_call: TRBV7-2
cdr3_nt: TGTGCCAGCAGCCCTAAGGTTTGGGCAGGCAGGGGGAATTCACCCCTCCACTTT
cdr3_aa: CASSPKVWAGRGNSPLHF

j_call: TRBJ2-2
d_call: NA
clone_size: once
v_call: TRBV6-6
cdr3_nt: TGTGCCAGCAGAAAGGGACAGAACACCGGGGAGCTGTTTTTT
cdr3_aa: CASRKGQNTGELFF

j_call: TRBJ2-7
d_call: NA
clone_size: NA
v_call: TRBV28
cdr3_nt: TGTGCCAGCAGTCAACTTGGCCCCTCAGGCTCCTACGAGCAGTACTTC
cdr3_aa: CASSQLGPSGSYEQYF

j_call: TRBJ2-1
d_call: NA
clone_size: NA
v_call: TRBV7-3
cdr3_nt: TGTGCCAGCAGGTACACGGGTTACAATGAGCAGTTCTTC
cdr3_aa: CASRYTGYNEQFF

j_call: TRBJ1-5
d_call: TRBD1
clone_size: NA
v_call: TRBV6-4
cdr3_nt: TGTGCCAGCAGCCCCAACAGGGGGACTCACCAGCCCCAGCATTTT
cdr3_aa: CASSPNRGTHQPQHF

j_call: TRBJ1-5
d_call: NA
clone_size: NA
v_call: TRBV10-3
cdr3_nt: TGTGCCATCAGTGAGTCCGGGCAGGGGAATCAGCCCCAGCATTTT
cdr3_aa: CAISESGQGNQPQHF

j_call: TRBJ1-1
d_call: TRBD1
clone_size: NA
v_call: TRBV29-1
cdr3_nt: TGCAGCGTTGAAAACAGGGGAAACACTGAAGCTTTCTTT
cdr3_aa: CSVENRGNTEAFF

j_call: TRBJ2-7
d_call: TRBD1
clone_size: NA
v_call: TRBV7-2
cdr3_nt: TGTGCCAGCAGCCCCTTTGGGCTGTGGGGGACAGCCACCTACGAGCAGTACTTC
cdr3_aa: CASSPFGLWGTATYEQYF

j_call: TRBJ2-2
d_call: NA
clone_size: NA
v_call: TRBV6-6
cdr3_nt: TGTGCCAGCAGCCCCCGACAGGACGGCACCGGGGAGCTGTTTTTT
cdr3_aa: CASSPRQDGTGELFF

j_call: TRBJ1-4
d_call: NA
clone_size: NA
v_call: TRBV2
cdr3_nt: TGTGCCAGCAGTGAAAAAAGGGTTGAAAAACTGTTTTTT
cdr3_aa: CASSEKRVEKLFF

j_call: TRBJ2-1
d_call: NA
clone_size: NA
v_call: TRBV27
cdr3_nt: TGTGCCAGCAGGGGATCCCCCGACAATGAGCAGTTCTTC
cdr3_aa: CASRGSPDNEQFF

j_call: TRBJ2-7
d_call: NA
clone_size: NA
v_call: TRBV28
cdr3_nt: TGTGCCAGCACCTATGGGGCGGAGGACGAGCAGTACTTC
cdr3_aa: CASTYGAEDEQYF

j_call: TRBJ2-1
d_call: TRBD2
clone_size: once
v_call: TRBV19
cdr3_nt: TGTGCCAGTAGTATAGTTAGCGGGATTTCCTACAATGAGCAGTTCTTC
cdr3_aa: CASSIVSGISYNEQFF

j_call: TRBJ2-7
d_call: NA
clone_size: NA
v_call: TRBV27
cdr3_nt: TGTGCCAGCAGTTTAAGGGATATGTCCTACGAGCAGTACTTC
cdr3_aa: CASSLRDMSYEQYF

j_call: TRBJ1-2
d_call: TRBD1
clone_size: NA
v_call: TRBV7-9
cdr3_nt: TGTGCCAGCAGCTTAGAGACAGGGATTGATGGCTACACCTTC
cdr3_aa: CASSLETGIDGYTF

j_call: TRBJ1-1
d_call: NA
clone_size: NA
v_call: TRBV6-5
cdr3_nt: TGTGCCAGCAGGGAACTTGTAGACACTGAAGCTTTCTTT
cdr3_aa: CASRELVDTEAFF

j_call: TRBJ2-3
d_call: TRBD2
clone_size: once
v_call: TRBV19
cdr3_nt: TGTGCCGCCTCGTCGGGAGGCGGCACAGATACGCAGTATTTT
cdr3_aa: CAASSGGGTDTQYF

j_call: TRBJ1-3
d_call: NA
clone_size: NA
v_call: TRBV6-1
cdr3_nt: TGTGCCAGCATCCCCGACAGATCTGGAAACACCATATATTTT
cdr3_aa: CASIPDRSGNTIYF

j_call: TRBJ2-7
d_call: NA
clone_size: NA
v_call: TRBV7-2
cdr3_nt: TGTGCCAGCAGCTCCCGCGGACACTCCTACGAGCAGTACTTC
cdr3_aa: CASSSRGHSYEQYF

j_call: TRBJ2-5
d_call: NA
clone_size: NA
v_call: TRBV7-9
cdr3_nt: TGTGCCAGCAGCTTAGCGCAGGCGTACCAAGAGACCCAGTACTTC
cdr3_aa: CASSLAQAYQETQYF

j_call: TRBJ2-7
d_call: TRBD2
clone_size: NA
v_call: TRBV19
cdr3_nt: TGTGCCAGTAGCGGCGTCATTGGGGGGGGAACTTTCAACGAGCAGTACTTC
cdr3_aa: CASSGVIGGGTFNEQYF

j_call: TRBJ1-2
d_call: NA
clone_size: NA
v_call: TRBV5-8
cdr3_nt: TGTGCCAGCAGTCGGGGCAGTTTGGACGGCTACACCTTC
cdr3_aa: CASSRGSLDGYTF

j_call: TRBJ1-1
d_call: NA
clone_size: NA
v_call: TRBV9
cdr3_nt: TGTGCCAGCAGCGTAGATGTCGGGGGCGACACTGAAGCTTTCTTT
cdr3_aa: CASSVDVGGDTEAFF

j_call: TRBJ2-1
d_call: TRBD2
clone_size: NA
v_call: TRBV9
cdr3_nt: TGTGCCAGCAGCGCACTAGCGGGAGGGCCCTACAATGAGCAGTTCTTC
cdr3_aa: CASSALAGGPYNEQFF

j_call: TRBJ1-2
d_call: NA
clone_size: once
v_call: TRBV30
cdr3_nt: TGTGCCTGGGGTCAGGGGAACTATGGCTACACCTTC
cdr3_aa: CAWGQGNYGYTF

j_call: TRBJ1-1
d_call: NA
clone_size: NA
v_call: TRBV4-3
cdr3_nt: TGCGCCAGCAGCCAAGAGGCTAGGGCGAACACTGAAGCTTTCTTT
cdr3_aa: CASSQEARANTEAFF

j_call: TRBJ2-1
d_call: TRBD1
clone_size: NA
v_call: TRBV18
cdr3_nt: TGTGCCAGCTCACCCGGGACAGGGCATGGGCAGTTCTTC
cdr3_aa: CASSPGTGHGQFF

j_call: TRBJ2-4
d_call: NA
clone_size: NA
v_call: TRBV11-2
cdr3_nt: TGTGCCAGCAGCTTAGCCAGGACCCTAGCCAAAAACATTCAGTACTTC
cdr3_aa: CASSLARTLAKNIQYF

j_call: TRBJ2-1
d_call: TRBD2
clone_size: once
v_call: TRBV28
cdr3_nt: TGTGCCTCCTTTCGCGGGAGGGCCAATGAGCAGTTCTTC
cdr3_aa: CASFRGRANEQFF

j_call: TRBJ2-1
d_call: NA
clone_size: NA
v_call: TRBV7-9
cdr3_nt: TGTGCCAGCAGCTTAGTCGGGCAGGGAAGAAATGAGCAGTTCTTC
cdr3_aa: CASSLVGQGRNEQFF

j_call: TRBJ1-5
d_call: NA
clone_size: NA
v_call: TRBV19
cdr3_nt: TGTGCCAGTAGGGGCGAGAATCAGCCCCAGCATTTT
cdr3_aa: CASRGENQPQHF

j_call: TRBJ2-3
d_call: NA
clone_size: once
v_call: TRBV10-3
cdr3_nt: TGTGCCATCAGTGGGCGGGACGCCACAGATACGCAGTATTTT
cdr3_aa: CAISGRDATDTQYF

j_call: TRBJ2-5
d_call: NA
clone_size: once
v_call: TRBV4-2
cdr3_nt: TGTGCCAGCAGCCTGAGAGAGGGGGAGGGAGAGACCCAGTACTTC
cdr3_aa: CASSLREGEGETQYF

j_call: TRBJ2-2
d_call: TRBD1
clone_size: NA
v_call: TRBV19
cdr3_nt: TGTGCCAGTAGTATGACCCGGGACAGGACGAACACCGGGGAGCTGTTTTTT
cdr3_aa: CASSMTRDRTNTGELFF

j_call: TRBJ2-7
d_call: TRBD1
clone_size: once
v_call: TRBV7-2
cdr3_nt: TGTGCCAGCAGCCCGTTGGGGACAGGAGGCGAGCAGTACTTC
cdr3_aa: CASSPLGTGGEQYF

j_call: TRBJ1-2
d_call: TRBD1
clone_size: NA
v_call: TRBV28
cdr3_nt: TGTGCCAGCATCGTGGACAGGGTCGGCTATGGCTACACCTTC
cdr3_aa: CASIVDRVGYGYTF

j_call: TRBJ2-7
d_call: NA
clone_size: NA
v_call: TRBV7-8
cdr3_nt: TGTGCCAGCAGCTCCCGGGATCTCGACCTGGGGGAGCAGTACTTC
cdr3_aa: CASSSRDLDLGEQYF

j_call: TRBJ2-7
d_call: NA
clone_size: NA
v_call: TRBV10-3
cdr3_nt: TGTGCCATCAGTGGTGGTCCGACGAGCTCCTACGAGCAGTACTTC
cdr3_aa: CAISGGPTSSYEQYF

j_call: TRBJ1-5
d_call: NA
clone_size: NA
v_call: TRBV18
cdr3_nt: TGTGCCAGCTCACCGACCCCGGACGTCTCTCAGCCCCAGCATTTT
cdr3_aa: CASSPTPDVSQPQHF

j_call: TRBJ2-7
d_call: TRBD2
clone_size: NA
v_call: TRBV7-7
cdr3_nt: TGTGCCAGCAGCCAAGCGGGAAGTACGGACGAGCAGTACTTC
cdr3_aa: CASSQAGSTDEQYF

j_call: TRBJ2-1
d_call: TRBD2
clone_size: NA
v_call: TRBV7-9
cdr3_nt: TGTGCCAGCAGCTTAGCCCCTAGCGGGAGTGGGGATGAGCAGTTCTTC
cdr3_aa: CASSLAPSGSGDEQFF

j_call: TRBJ1-1
d_call: NA
clone_size: NA
v_call: TRBV15
cdr3_nt: TGTGCCACCAGCCGCGGACAGCCCACTGAAGCTTTCTTT
cdr3_aa: CATSRGQPTEAFF

j_call: TRBJ1-1
d_call: NA
clone_size: NA
v_call: TRBV6-1
cdr3_nt: TGTGCCAGCAGTGAACCAATGAACACTGAAGCTTTCTTT
cdr3_aa: CASSEPMNTEAFF

j_call: TRBJ1-3
d_call: TRBD1
clone_size: NA
v_call: TRBV5-6
cdr3_nt: TGTGCCAGCAGCCTGGGACAGTCAAGCTCCGGAAACACCATATATTTT
cdr3_aa: CASSLGQSSSGNTIYF

j_call: TRBJ2-1
d_call: NA
clone_size: NA
v_call: TRBV30
cdr3_nt: TGTGCCTCATTAAAGGACTGGTTCAATGAGCAGTTCTTC
cdr3_aa: CASLKDWFNEQFF

j_call: TRBJ2-7
d_call: NA
clone_size: NA
v_call: TRBV7-3
cdr3_nt: TGTGCCAGCAGCATAAAAGCAGGCTACGAGCAGTACTTC
cdr3_aa: CASSIKAGYEQYF